This T cell receptor beta chain appears in the sequencing data of a study of immune evolution from preneoplasia to lung adenocarcinoma. Study results and limitations: Top clone share appeared to fall from AAH through AIS, MIA, adenocarcinoma. T cell clonality was higher in KRAS-mutant than EGFR-mutant or wild-type nodules. Clonality was highest in normal lung, lower in later-stage lesions apparently.

This clone came up once. The antigen remains undetermined. Measured with immunoSEQ multiplex PCR; TCRdb has only the in-frame clones, and not every one. The sample gives thousands of clones, roughly 76% of which show up once; roughly 10% is in the top ten. The CDR3 sequence is 16 residues long. V lost 5 bases, J lost 6 bases, and 10 bases stayed unmatched. CDR1 and CDR2 (germline): SGHVS, FNYEAQ. After pathologic assessment, macro-dissection selected premalignant or tumor cells for extraction. The clonotype originates from a person aged 55-85 years with lung adenocarcinoma. The V and J genes are TRBV7-6 and TRBJ2-1, with TRBD1 matching over 10 bases. The sample consisted of FFPE minimally invasive lung adenocarcinoma tissue. The CDR3 loop is CASSTRAGTGANEQFF. The DNA of the CDR3 is TGTGCCAGCAGCACTAGAGCAGGGACAGGGGCCAATGAGCAGTTCTTC.